This TCR beta chain was sequenced in a study of spatial heterogeneity in lung cancer. Study information: There were 70 to 80 donors, all of them untreated patients with early-stage non-small cell lung cancer. Taken at a median of about 2 years after resection, follow-up PBMC samples underwent sequencing when available. Detection of beta-chain sequences consistently exceeded that of alpha-chain sequences.

Overall study findings and caveats: Detection of ubiquitous tumor TCRs in blood was higher at resection than follow-up.

This clonotype was picked up a small number of times. Its antigen is not identified. Documented time point: blood at routine non-recurrence follow-up after resection. TCRs were sequenced from unsorted whole RNA of tumor, nontumor lung or PBMC. Germline assignment: CDR1 SGHTA and CDR2 FQGNSA. CDR3 size: 11 residues. V dropped 8 bases and J dropped 1 base, with 5 bases sitting between them. TCRdb re-called the 5' RACE reads with MiXCR, one entry per CDR3 protein. The sample lists about 50,000 distinct CDR3 sequences, around 7% seen once, with 35% in the top ten. The rearrangement joins TRBV7-2 to TRBJ1-1; D ambiguous. The sequencing here drew on PBMCs, taken at follow-up. This clonotype originated in a female donor with early-stage non-small cell lung cancer. The chain's CDR3 is CASLKNTEAFF. The CDR3 bases are TGTGCCAGCTTGAAGAACACTGAAGCTTTCTTT.